This T cell receptor (beta chain) was captured by sequencing in a study of T-cell reconstitution after alpha-beta-depleted transplantation in children. Preparation of the TCRbeta library used unique molecular identifiers. Each CDR3 protein is one row after TCRdb ran MiXCR on the PCR reads. The sample records around 800,000 distinct CDR3 sequences, roughly 15% being singletons. The germline CDR1 and CDR2 sequences are SGHRS and YFSETQ. This CDR3 is 14 amino acids long. Trimming removed 1 base at V and 1 base at J, with 8 bases between. The sample in question was PBMCs, mostly from graft donor cells, obtained 360 days after TCRalphabeta/CD19-depleted stem cell transplant. The chain links TRBV5-1 to TRBJ1-1; D remains ambiguous. The sequence was collected from a male patient aged 10 to 17 who had a stem cell transplant for acute lymphoblastic leukemia, so the T cells may come from the graft donor. Written as DNA, the CDR3 is TGCGCCAGCAGCTTGTGGGTGGGGAACACTGAAGCTTTCTTT. It yields the protein CASSLWVGNTEAFF.